This TCR beta chain was observed in a study of human T cells and chemical hapten exposure. Study-level background: Across the whole study, which lasted about 6 months, patients were given diphenylcyclopropenone on the scalp once a week.

General study findings and limits: TCRs above 1 in 1000 frequency stayed constant with DPC sensitization.

CDR3 length equals 14 residues. CDR1 is DFQATT and CDR2 is SNEGSKA in the germline V gene (reference sequence). V lost 3 bases and J lost 6, with 18 bases in between. On this clonotype itself: Its antigen remains unknown.

TCRdb fed the RACE reads into MiXCR, producing one record per CDR3 protein. The profile shows roughly 53,000 distinct CDR3 sequences, approximately 9.9% of them singletons. The time point denotes: patch test 3, about 24 weeks after DPC sensitization. Regarding treatment: therapeutic diphenylcyclopropenone sensitization with weekly scalp DPC. Each donor was an alopecia patient between 18 and 70 years of age who qualified for DPC. This sequence joins TRBV20-1 and TRBJ2-7, with D perhaps TRBD2 (6 bases). This TCR came from a woman between 40 and 50 years old with alopecia areata. Some clones in this sample may be carry-over from other donors' samples. The sequences come from whole blood, collected in connection with sensitization to the hapten diphenylcyclopropenone (DPC). The CDR3 DNA is TGCAGTGCTAGTTCGGGTACCCTCGGGGGCGAGCAGTACTTC. Translating gives CSASSGTLGGEQYF.